The rows below give T cell receptor beta chains drawn from one sample of a study of technical replicates of blood from a few donors. Only in-frame clones appear in the TCRdb table, and some are missing; sequencing was by immunoSEQ multiplex PCR. This table holds 7,500 to 8,500 clones, 75% to 90% found once. Sequencing was carried out using PBMCs. The source of these receptors is a human donor in good health. CDR3s include the opening cysteine and the closing phenylalanine or tryptophan. The D gene is left open where the match is weak. Size values are once, few and many counts, or a class for expanded clones, and some rows have none.

J gene: TRBJ2-1; clone size: .; V gene: TRBV7-2; D gene: .; CDR3 protein: CASSLGGGDSNEQFF; CDR3 DNA: TGTGCCAGCAGCTTAGGAGGGGGGGACTCCAATGAGCAGTTCTTC
J gene: TRBJ1-5; clone size: .; V gene: TRBV28; D gene: .; CDR3 protein: CASTTGGSNQPQHF; CDR3 DNA: TGTGCCAGCACCACGGGGGGTAGCAATCAGCCCCAGCATTTT
J gene: TRBJ2-1; clone size: .; V gene: TRBV6-4; D gene: TRBD2; CDR3 protein: CASSLAGDNEQFF; CDR3 DNA: TGTGCCAGCAGTCTAGCGGGAGACAATGAGCAGTTCTTC
J gene: TRBJ1-5; clone size: .; V gene: TRBV27; D gene: .; CDR3 protein: CASSSPSAGGQPQHF; CDR3 DNA: TGTGCCAGCAGTTCACCGTCCGCGGGGGGACAGCCCCAGCATTTT
J gene: TRBJ1-1; clone size: once; V gene: TRBV27; D gene: .; CDR3 protein: CASTPGQANTEAFF; CDR3 DNA: TGTGCCAGCACTCCGGGACAAGCGAACACTGAAGCTTTCTTT
J gene: TRBJ2-7; clone size: .; V gene: TRBV6-5; D gene: TRBD2; CDR3 protein: CASSYIPTSVYEQYF; CDR3 DNA: TGTGCCAGCAGTTACATCCCGACTAGCGTTTACGAGCAGTACTTC
J gene: TRBJ1-2; clone size: few; V gene: TRBV18; D gene: .; CDR3 protein: CASSPDSYGYTF; CDR3 DNA: TGTGCCAGCTCACCGGACAGTTATGGCTACACCTTC
J gene: TRBJ1-4; clone size: once; V gene: TRBV7-7; D gene: .; CDR3 protein: CASSLGGSTNEKLFF; CDR3 DNA: TGTGCCAGCAGCTTAGGGGGCAGCACGAATGAAAAACTGTTTTTT
J gene: TRBJ2-7; clone size: .; V gene: TRBV5-1; D gene: .; CDR3 protein: CASSPPGLHEQYF; CDR3 DNA: TGCGCCAGCAGCCCCCCAGGGCTACACGAGCAGTACTTC
J gene: TRBJ2-3; clone size: .; V gene: TRBV21-1; D gene: .; CDR3 protein: CASSKARGGITDTQYF; CDR3 DNA: TGTGCCAGCAGCAAAGCTCGGGGGGGAATCACAGATACGCAGTATTTT
J gene: TRBJ2-3; clone size: .; V gene: TRBV7-8; D gene: .; CDR3 protein: CASSLEEKDTQYF; CDR3 DNA: TGTGCCAGCAGCTTAGAGGAGAAGGATACGCAGTATTTT
J gene: TRBJ2-1; clone size: .; V gene: TRBV4-1; D gene: .; CDR3 protein: CASSQGILRALAGNEQFF; CDR3 DNA: TGCGCCAGCAGCCAAGGAATTTTGCGGGCGCTAGCTGGCAATGAGCAGTTCTTC
J gene: TRBJ1-1; clone size: .; V gene: TRBV9; D gene: TRBD1; CDR3 protein: CASSVSPPGQGGLTFF; CDR3 DNA: TGTGCCAGCAGCGTAAGTCCCCCGGGGCAGGGGGGTTTGACTTTCTTT
J gene: TRBJ2-6; clone size: .; V gene: TRBV19; D gene: .; CDR3 protein: CASKLEGSGANVLTF; CDR3 DNA: TGTGCCAGCAAGTTGGAGGGATCTGGGGCCAACGTCCTGACTTTC
J gene: TRBJ2-5; clone size: .; V gene: TRBV2; D gene: .; CDR3 protein: CASRTGTQYF; CDR3 DNA: TGTGCCAGCAGGACGGGGACCCAGTACTTC
J gene: TRBJ1-1; clone size: .; V gene: TRBV5-1; D gene: .; CDR3 protein: CASSLGQGGNTEAFF; CDR3 DNA: TGCGCCAGCAGCTTGGGGCAGGGAGGGAACACTGAAGCTTTCTTT
J gene: TRBJ2-7; clone size: .; V gene: TRBV6-5; D gene: .; CDR3 protein: CASNSRGVSYEQYF; CDR3 DNA: TGTGCCAGCAACTCCAGGGGGGTGTCCTACGAGCAGTACTTC
J gene: TRBJ1-1; clone size: .; V gene: TRBV2; D gene: TRBD1; CDR3 protein: CASRETGAATEAFF; CDR3 DNA: TGTGCCAGCAGGGAGACAGGGGCGGCCACTGAAGCTTTCTTT
J gene: TRBJ2-2; clone size: .; V gene: TRBV30; D gene: TRBD2; CDR3 protein: CAWSRAGAGELFF; CDR3 DNA: TGTGCCTGGAGCAGGGCGGGGGCCGGGGAGCTGTTTTTT
J gene: TRBJ1-1; clone size: few; V gene: TRBV4-1; D gene: TRBD1; CDR3 protein: CASKQGGGTEAFF; CDR3 DNA: TGCGCCAGCAAACAGGGGGGGGGCACTGAAGCTTTCTTT
J gene: TRBJ2-5; clone size: .; V gene: TRBV7-7; D gene: .; CDR3 protein: CASSSGPHLEETQYF; CDR3 DNA: TGTGCCAGCAGCAGTGGGCCTCACCTGGAAGAGACCCAGTACTTC
J gene: TRBJ2-7; clone size: .; V gene: TRBV2; D gene: TRBD2; CDR3 protein: CASRLLAGGPHEQYF; CDR3 DNA: TGTGCCAGCAGACTTCTAGCGGGAGGGCCCCACGAGCAGTACTTC
J gene: TRBJ2-7; clone size: .; V gene: TRBV25-1; D gene: TRBD1; CDR3 protein: CASSDSQGGYEQYF; CDR3 DNA: TGTGCCAGCAGTGATTCACAGGGGGGCTACGAGCAGTACTTC
J gene: TRBJ1-2; clone size: .; V gene: TRBV18; D gene: TRBD1; CDR3 protein: CASSPGQEVNYGYTF; CDR3 DNA: TGTGCCAGCTCACCAGGACAGGAAGTCAACTATGGCTACACCTTC
J gene: TRBJ2-1; clone size: .; V gene: TRBV29-1; D gene: TRBD1; CDR3 protein: CSGDRGYNEQFF; CDR3 DNA: TGCAGCGGGGACAGGGGTTACAATGAGCAGTTCTTC
J gene: TRBJ2-3; clone size: .; V gene: TRBV29-1; D gene: TRBD1; CDR3 protein: CSVKGAGTDTQYF; CDR3 DNA: TGCAGCGTTAAGGGGGCAGGTACAGATACGCAGTATTTT
J gene: TRBJ2-7; clone size: .; V gene: TRBV18; D gene: .; CDR3 protein: CASSPIRRGSGEQYF; CDR3 DNA: TGTGCCAGCTCACCTATCCGCAGGGGCTCAGGAGAGCAGTACTTC
J gene: TRBJ2-2; clone size: .; V gene: TRBV18; D gene: .; CDR3 protein: CASSPQGQPNTGELFF; CDR3 DNA: TGTGCCAGCTCACCTCAAGGACAGCCGAACACCGGGGAGCTGTTTTTT